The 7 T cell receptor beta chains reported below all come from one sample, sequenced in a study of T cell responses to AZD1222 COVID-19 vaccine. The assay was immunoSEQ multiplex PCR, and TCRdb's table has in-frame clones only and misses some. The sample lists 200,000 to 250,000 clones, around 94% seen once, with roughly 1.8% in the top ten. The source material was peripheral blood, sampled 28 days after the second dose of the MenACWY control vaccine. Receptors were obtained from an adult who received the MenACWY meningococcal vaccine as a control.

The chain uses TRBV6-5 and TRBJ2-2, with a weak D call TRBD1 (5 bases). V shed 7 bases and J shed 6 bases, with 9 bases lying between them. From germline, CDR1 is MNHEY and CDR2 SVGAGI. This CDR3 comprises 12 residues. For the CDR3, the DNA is TGTGCCAGCAATAAAGGGGCCGGGGAGCTGTTTTTT. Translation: CASNKGAGELFF.

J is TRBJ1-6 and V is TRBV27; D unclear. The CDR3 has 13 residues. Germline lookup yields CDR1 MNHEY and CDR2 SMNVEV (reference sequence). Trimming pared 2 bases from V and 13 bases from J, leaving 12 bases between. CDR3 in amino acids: CASSLVMGGPLHF. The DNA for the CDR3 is TGTGCCAGCAGTTTAGTCATGGGCGGCCCCCTCCACTTT.

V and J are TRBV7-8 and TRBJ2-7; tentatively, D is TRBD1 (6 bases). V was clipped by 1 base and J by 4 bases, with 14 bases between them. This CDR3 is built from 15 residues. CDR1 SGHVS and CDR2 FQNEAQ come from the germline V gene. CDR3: CASSLEGTLPYEQYF. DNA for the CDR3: TGTGCCAGCAGCTTAGAGGGGACACTTCCTTACGAGCAGTACTTC.

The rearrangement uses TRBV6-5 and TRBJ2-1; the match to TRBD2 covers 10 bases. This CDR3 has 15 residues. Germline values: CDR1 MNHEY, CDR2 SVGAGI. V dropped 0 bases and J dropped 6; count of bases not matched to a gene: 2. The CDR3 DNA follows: TGTGCCAGCAGTTACTCGACTAGCGGGTTCAATGAGCAGTTCTTC. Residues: CASSYSTSGFNEQFF.

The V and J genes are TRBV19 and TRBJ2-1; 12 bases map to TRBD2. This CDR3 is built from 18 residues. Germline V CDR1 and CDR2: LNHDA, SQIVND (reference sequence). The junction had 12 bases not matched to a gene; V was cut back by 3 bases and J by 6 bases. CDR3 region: CASSIGLAGGQRVNEQFF. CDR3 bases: TGTGCCAGTAGTATTGGGCTAGCGGGAGGGCAGAGGGTCAATGAGCAGTTCTTC.

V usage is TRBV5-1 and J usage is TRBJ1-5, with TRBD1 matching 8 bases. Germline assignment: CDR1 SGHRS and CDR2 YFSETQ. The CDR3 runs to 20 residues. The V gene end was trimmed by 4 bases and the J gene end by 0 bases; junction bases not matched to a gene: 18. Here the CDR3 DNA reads TGCGCCAGCAGCGGGGAGGGACAGGAAAAAAAAGGGGGTAGCAATCAGCCCCAGCATTTT. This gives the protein CASSGEGQEKKGGSNQPQHF.

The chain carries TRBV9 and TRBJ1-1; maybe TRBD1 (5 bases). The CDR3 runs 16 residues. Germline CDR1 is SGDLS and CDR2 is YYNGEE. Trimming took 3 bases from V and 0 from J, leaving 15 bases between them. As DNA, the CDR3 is TGTGCCAGCAGCGCACACCGGGACTTCCTGAACACTGAAGCTTTCTTT. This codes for CASSAHRDFLNTEAFF.